This T cell receptor (beta chain) originates from a study of glioma-infiltrating T cells after dendritic cell vaccination. Using immunoSEQ multiplex PCR, the repertoire was profiled, and TCRdb retains in-frame clones only, with some absent. The sample carries tens of thousands of clones, roughly nine tenths recorded once. This clone was seen only a few times. The sample carries other DNA sequences with the same CDR3. Deletions cut 6 bases from V and 5 bases from J, with 6 bases between. The CDR3 contains 11 residues. Per germline, CDR1 WNHNN and CDR2 SYGVQD (reference sequence). Sequencing used blood, obtained before dendritic cell vaccination. The origin of this receptor is a human donor with glioblastoma. V and J are TRBV10-1 and TRBJ2-3; no firm D call. CDR3 residues: CASRSGDTQYF. CDR3 DNA sequence: TGCGCCAGCAGATCAGGAGATACGCAGTATTTT.